The clone carrying this TCR beta chain occurred a few times. Its cognate antigen is unknown. CDR3 length equals 11 residues. Germline values: CDR1 SQVTM, CDR2 ANQGSEA. V gave up 5 bases and J gave up 4 bases, with 9 bases separating them. The sample comes from a study of blood T cells in healthy people across ages. It was with a sample-barcoded 5' primer and a J-beta primer mix that a second PCR of about 7 to 12 cycles was run. Individual samples furnished no less than 2.5 million CDR3-containing paired-end reads apiece. Each CDR3 protein is one row after TCRdb ran MiXCR on the 5' RACE reads. The sample carries 800,000 to 1,000,000 distinct CDR3 sequences, around 49% recorded once. Study conclusions and caveats: Donors of long life had a larger count of naive CD4+ cells and greater diversity than aged donors. A strong correlation was found between TCR beta diversity and the percentage of naive T cells.

Each individual donor underwent a draw of ten milliliters of peripheral blood. Sequenced: blood. This chain connects TRBV29-1 to TRBJ2-7; D gene unclear. The receptor was isolated from a man aged 25 to 45 in good health. The DNA for the CDR3 is TGCAGCGTTCGCGGCGAGTACGAGCAGTACTTC. Protein product: CSVRGEYEQYF.